This T cell receptor beta chain is drawn from a study of T cell responses to AZD1222 COVID-19 vaccine (dated by TCRdb to about 2021). In terms of the full investigation: Because spike-specific TCR depth and breadth did not differ between the two schedules, AZD1222 recipients who got a second dose at roughly 4 weeks were pooled with those who got a second dose at roughly 12 weeks. Trial participants were enrolled into age subgroups of 18-55, 56-69 and 70-plus years, which contained around 150, 28 and 57 TCR-sequenced participants, respectively. TCR sequencing was performed for roughly 250 trial participants, of whom about 210 were given two doses of AZD1222 and around 25 were given two doses of MenACWY control vaccine. What the research found in general, with its limitations: After two AZD1222 doses, both the breadth and the depth of spike-specific TCRs were significantly higher than at day 0 and than in MenACWY recipients. The 56-69-year group was small, and its depth increase did not reach significance, likely because of low power. Only a handful of AZD1222 recipients were SARS-CoV-2 seropositive at baseline, limiting conclusions about previously exposed vaccinees. Epitopes outside the regions mutated in the B.1.351 and B.1.1.7 variants were reportedly recognized by nearly half of the unique spike-specific TCRs. The whole spike protein was spanned by vaccine-associated CD4 TCRs, and dominant responses were seen in regions 160-218 and 743-854. Most participants were white British and females outnumbered males, and the authors suggested that clonal diversity may have been underestimated. Because no day 14 peak-response samples were available, the repertoires could be characterized only after the peak T cell response.

With regard to this clone: Its recognized antigen is unknown. Base-call qualities are not available, and no considerably larger clone is one nucleotide away.

V is cut by 4 bases and J by 4 bases, and the space between the germline ends is 11 bases. The cysteine opens and the phenylalanine closes a CDR3 of 13 amino acids. Only CDR3 DNA remains: 39 bases, in frame from the first base. Looking up the germline V gene yields CDR1 SGHRS and CDR2 YFSETQ. The CDR3 regions of human TCRbeta chains were analyzed by immunosequencing. As for the authors' bioinformatics: TCRs in the repertoires were matched against a reference library of SARS-CoV-2-specific TCRs that had been generated with the MIRA antigen-specificity platform. Breadth was defined as the fraction of unique TCRs that were SARS-CoV-2-associated, and depth was defined as the fraction of total T cells that were SARS-CoV-2-associated. Using the MIRA data, each spike-specific TCR was mapped to the spike region that the TCR reacts to and placed in a CD4 or CD8 class. Log10-transformed breadth and depth values were compared by one-way ANOVA with Sidak's multiple comparisons tests. As stored in TCRdb, this immuneACCESS dataset retains in-frame rearrangements with V and J assigned. A fraction of the clones does not appear; measured against another copy, unresolved V genes explain less than half of the discrepancy, and the remainder lacks a known reason. V, J and clone size were drawn from that table, and D and trimming were deduced from the DNA. A total of around 110,000 clones appear in this sample, 93% of them only once. About 3% of the sample is in the top ten clones.

What this sample's time point label stands for: baseline before first vaccination. Vaccinee samples were obtained from the UK trials COV001 and COV002, which included a single-blind randomized controlled phase 2/3 trial of AZD1222 (ChAdOx1 nCoV-19) in healthy adults. Trial participant PBMC samples were collected at day 0 and day 28 after the second dose for TCRbeta chain sequencing. The receptor's source is an adult in good health. The sample here was peripheral blood, taken on day 0 of AZD1222 vaccination. The rearranged chain carries TRBV5-1 and TRBJ1-2; matching of 6 bases hints at TRBD1 as the D gene. Read as DNA, the sequence is TGCGCCAGCAGCACAGACAGGAGCTATGGCTACACCTTC. This codes for CASSTDRSYGYTF.